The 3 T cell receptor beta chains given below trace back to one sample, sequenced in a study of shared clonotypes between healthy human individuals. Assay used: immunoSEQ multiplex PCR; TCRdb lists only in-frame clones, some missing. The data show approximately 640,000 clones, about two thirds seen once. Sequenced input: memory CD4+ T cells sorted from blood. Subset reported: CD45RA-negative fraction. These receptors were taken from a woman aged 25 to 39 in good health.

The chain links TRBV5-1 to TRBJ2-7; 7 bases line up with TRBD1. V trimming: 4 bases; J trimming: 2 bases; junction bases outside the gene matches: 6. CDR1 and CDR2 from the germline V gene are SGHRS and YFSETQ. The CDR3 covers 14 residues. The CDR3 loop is CASSGAGTAYEQYF. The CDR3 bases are TGCGCCAGCAGCGGCGCCGGGACAGCCTACGAGCAGTACTTC.

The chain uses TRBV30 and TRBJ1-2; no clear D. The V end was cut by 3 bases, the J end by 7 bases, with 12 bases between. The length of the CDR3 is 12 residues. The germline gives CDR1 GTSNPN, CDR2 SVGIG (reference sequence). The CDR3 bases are TGTGCCTGGAGGTCCGGGGTAGGTGGCTACACCTTC. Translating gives CAWRSGVGGYTF.

CDR3 DNA: TGTGCCAGCAGCCCCTGGGGAACGCACACTGAAGCTTTCTTT. Its protein product is CASSPWGTHTEAFF. V usage is TRBV11-1 and J usage is TRBJ1-1; D ambiguous. The CDR3 has 14 residues. V was pared by 5 bases and J by 3 bases, with 13 bases between. CDR1 and CDR2 (germline): SGHAT, FQDESV (reference sequence).